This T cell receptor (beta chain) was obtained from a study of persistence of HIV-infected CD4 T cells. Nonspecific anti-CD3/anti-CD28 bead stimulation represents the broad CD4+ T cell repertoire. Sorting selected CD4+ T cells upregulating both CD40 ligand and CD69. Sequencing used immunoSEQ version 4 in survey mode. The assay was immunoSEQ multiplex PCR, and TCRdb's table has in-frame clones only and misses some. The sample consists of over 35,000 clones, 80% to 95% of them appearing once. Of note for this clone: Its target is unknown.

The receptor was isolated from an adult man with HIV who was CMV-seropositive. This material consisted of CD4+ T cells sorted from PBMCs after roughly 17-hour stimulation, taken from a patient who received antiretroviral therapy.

This CDR3 reads CASSETGISGNTIYF. In nucleotides, the CDR3 is TGTGCCAGCAGTGAAACAGGTATCTCTGGAAACACCATATATTTT. This chain joins TRBV6-1 and TRBJ1-3; perhaps TRBD1 as D (5 bases). Germline assignment: CDR1 MNHNS and CDR2 SASEGT. V was shortened by 2 bases and J by 0 bases, with 8 bases between the two germline ends. The CDR3 extends over 15 amino acids.